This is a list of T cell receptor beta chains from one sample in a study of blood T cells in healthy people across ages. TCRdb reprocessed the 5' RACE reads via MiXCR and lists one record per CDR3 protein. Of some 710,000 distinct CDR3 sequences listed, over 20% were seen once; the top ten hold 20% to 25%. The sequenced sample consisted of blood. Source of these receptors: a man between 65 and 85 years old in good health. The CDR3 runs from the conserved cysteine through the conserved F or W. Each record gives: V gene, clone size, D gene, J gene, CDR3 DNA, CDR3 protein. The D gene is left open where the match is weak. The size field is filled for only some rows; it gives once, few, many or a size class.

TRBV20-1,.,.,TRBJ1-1,TGCAGTGCTGGTGGACGTAGGGAAGCTGAAGCTTTCTTT,CSAGGRREAEAFF
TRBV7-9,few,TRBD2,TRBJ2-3,TGTGCCAGCAGCTCCGACGGACTAGCGGCAGATACGCAGTATTTT,CASSSDGLAADTQYF
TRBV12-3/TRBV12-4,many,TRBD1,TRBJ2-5,TGTGCCAGCAGATGGACAGGTTTAGGACAAGAGACCCAGTACTTC,CASRWTGLGQETQYF
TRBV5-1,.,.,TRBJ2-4,TGCGCCAGCAGCTCGGAAATACAGGGCGGTGGGAACATTCAGTACTTC,CASSSEIQGGGNIQYF
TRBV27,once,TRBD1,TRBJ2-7,TGTGCCAGCAGCACCAACAGGGGCTCCTACGAGCAGTACTTC,CASSTNRGSYEQYF
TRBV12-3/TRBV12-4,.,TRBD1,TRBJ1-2,TGTGCCAGCACTAGGACAGGCGCTAATGGCTACACCTTC,CASTRTGANGYTF
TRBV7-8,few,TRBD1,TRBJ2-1,TGTGCCAGCAGCAATAGGACAGGGTCTAATGAGCAGTTCTTC,CASSNRTGSNEQFF
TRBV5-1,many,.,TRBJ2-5,TGTGCCAGCAGTTTCACGGGGGAAGAGACCCAGTACTTC,CASSFTGEETQYF
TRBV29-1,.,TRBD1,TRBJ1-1,TGCAGCGCCGCGGGACAGTTTAACACTGAAGCTTTCTTT,CSAAGQFNTEAFF
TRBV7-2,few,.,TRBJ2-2,TGTGCCAGCAGCTCCCGACTAGGACGTAACACCGGGGAGCTGTTTTTT,CASSSRLGRNTGELFF
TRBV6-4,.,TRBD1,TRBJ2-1,TGTGCCAGCAGTGTCCAGGGGGCAGGGAATGAGCAGTTCTTC,CASSVQGAGNEQFF
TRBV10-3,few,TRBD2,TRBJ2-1,TGTGCCATCAGTGAGATACTAGCGGACAATGAGCAGTTCTTC,CAISEILADNEQFF
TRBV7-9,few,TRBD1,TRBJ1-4,TGTGCCAGCAGCTTATGGACAGGAGAAAAACTGTTTTTT,CASSLWTGEKLFF
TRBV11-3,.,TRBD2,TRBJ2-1,TGTGCCAGCAACCTGACTAGCGGGCGACACAATGAGCAGTTCTTC,CASNLTSGRHNEQFF
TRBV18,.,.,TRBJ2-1,TGTGCCAGCTCATTCTCGACCCAATACAATGAGCAGTTCTTC,CASSFSTQYNEQFF
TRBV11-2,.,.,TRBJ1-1,TGTGCCAGCAGCTTAGCCCCCGAGGTTGAAGCTTTCTTT,CASSLAPEVEAFF
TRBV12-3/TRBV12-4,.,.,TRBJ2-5,TGTGCCAGCAGCGTCGGCGGCGGGACCCAGTACTTC,CASSVGGGTQYF
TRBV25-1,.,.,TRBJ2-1,TGTGCCAGCAGTGAATATGGAGACAATGAGCAGTTCTTC,CASSEYGDNEQFF
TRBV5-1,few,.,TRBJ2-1,TGCGCCAGCAGGCCCGGGGGTGTGACCTACAATGAGCAGTTCTTC,CASRPGGVTYNEQFF
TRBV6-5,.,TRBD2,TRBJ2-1,TGTGGCAGCAGTTACGGCGGGAGCTCCTACAATGAGCAGTTCTTC,CGSSYGGSSYNEQFF
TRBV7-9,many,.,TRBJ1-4,TGTGCCAGCAGCGCAGACTTGGGAAAACTGTTTTTT,CASSADLGKLFF
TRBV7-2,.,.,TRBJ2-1,TGTGCCAGCAGCTTAGTGATCTATGAGCAGTTCTTC,CASSLVIYEQFF
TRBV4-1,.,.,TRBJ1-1,TGCGCCAGCAGCCAAGGGTTCGGGGCCAACACTGAAGCTTTCTTT,CASSQGFGANTEAFF
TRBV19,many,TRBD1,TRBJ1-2,TGTGCCAGTAGTAACGCGGACAGGGCTAACTATGGCTACACCTTC,CASSNADRANYGYTF
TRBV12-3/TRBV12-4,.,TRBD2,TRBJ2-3,TGTGCCAGCAGTCAACGACTAGCGGGGGGGCAAGATACGCAGTATTTT,CASSQRLAGGQDTQYF
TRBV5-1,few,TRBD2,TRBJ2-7,TGCGCCAGCAGCTTGGGGACTAGCAGAAACTCCTACGAGCAGTACTTC,CASSLGTSRNSYEQYF
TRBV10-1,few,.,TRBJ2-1,TGCGCCAGCAGTGAGTCCCCATACAATGAGCAGTTCTTC,CASSESPYNEQFF